Below are 12 T cell receptor beta chains sequenced from a single sample in a study of spatial heterogeneity in lung cancer. Regarding time point: sample taken at primary tumor resection. General observations from the study: Mutation tallies in tumors tracked expanded intratumoral alpha and beta TCR counts.

These receptors' targets are unknown. TCRdb recomputed calls from the 5' RACE reads with MiXCR, one row per CDR3 protein. The data hold about 20,000 distinct CDR3 sequences, with about 15% observed a single time. The source was lung tumor tissue, collected at surgery. These receptors originate from a female donor with early-stage non-small cell lung cancer.

The gene calls are TRBV11-2 and TRBJ2-1; possible D gene TRBD2, 6 bases. The CDR3 is 15 amino acids. CDR1 is SGHAT, CDR2 FQNNGV, per germline. V dropped 1 base and J dropped 8 bases, with 15 bases sitting between them. CDR3 sequence: CASSLVYGRGHEQFF. The CDR3, as DNA: TGTGCCAGCAGCTTAGTTTACGGGAGAGGTCATGAGCAGTTCTTC.

This clonotype has a count of ten or more. The V and J genes are TRBV29-1 and TRBJ2-1, with D possibly being TRBD2 (6 bases). CDR3 length: 12 amino acids. V lost 4 bases to trimming and J lost 5 bases, with 9 bases between them. Germline assignment: CDR1 SQVTM and CDR2 ANQGSEA. Here the CDR3 reads CSVAGGNNEQFF. In nucleotides, the CDR3 is TGCAGCGTTGCAGGCGGGAACAATGAGCAGTTCTTC.

This clonotype was picked up many times. V gene TRBV5-1 combines with J gene TRBJ2-7; no reliable D call. V lost 0 bases to trimming and J lost 0 bases, with 7 bases between them. The CDR3 length is 14 residues. Germline V gene lookup returns CDR1 SGHRS and CDR2 YFSETQ. In DNA, the CDR3 is TGCGCCAGCAGCTTGGATCCCAGCTCCTACGAGCAGTACTTC. This translates into CASSLDPSSYEQYF.

This clonotype was recorded a few times. J is TRBJ2-1 and V is TRBV20-1, with 7 bases aligning to TRBD2. The CDR3 covers 15 residues. The germline V gene has CDR1 DFQATT and CDR2 SNEGSKA (reference sequence). The CDR3 spells CSADSSGHRYNEQFF. DNA for the CDR3: TGCAGCGCTGACTCTAGCGGACATAGATACAATGAGCAGTTCTTC.

This clonotype was seen many times. The V call is TRBV28, the J call TRBJ2-2, with 9 bases identical to TRBD2. This CDR3 is 19 amino acids long. In germline, CDR1 is MDHEN, CDR2 SYDVKM. Trimming cost V 5 bases and J 4 bases; bases outside gene matches: 17. For the CDR3, the DNA is TGTGCCAGCAGTCTCAACCCGCCGGGGGCGGGAGGGCCCACCGGGGAGCTGTTTTTT. The encoded protein is CASSLNPPGAGGPTGELFF. The full variable domain, completed using reference TRBV28 and TRBJ2-2, is DVKVTQSSRYLVKRTGEKVFLECVQDMDHENMFWYRQDPGLGLRLIYFSYDVKMKEKGDIPEGYSVSREKKERFSLILESASTNQTSMYLCASSLNPPGAGGPTGELFFGEGSRLTVL.

This clonotype was counted a few times. This chain uses TRBV5-1 with TRBJ2-7; 15 positions agree with TRBD2. CDR1 is SGHRS and CDR2 is YFSETQ in the germline V gene. The junction had 5 bases not matched to a gene; V was cut back by 0 bases and J by 7 bases. The CDR3 totals 16 residues. CDR3 nucleotide sequence: TGCGCCAGCAGCTTGGGGACTAGCGGGAGGGCCGGGGAGCAGTACTTC. Its protein product is CASSLGTSGRAGEQYF.

This clonotype was recorded at least ten times. The V call is TRBV5-6, the J call TRBJ2-3, with D tentatively TRBD2 (6 bases). The CDR3 runs to 15 residues. Germline values: CDR1 SGHDT, CDR2 YYEEEE. V shed 0 bases and J shed 1 base, with 9 bases lying between them. CDR3 sequence: CASSLAGDRTDTQYF. The DNA of the CDR3 is TGTGCCAGCAGCTTGGCGGGGGACCGCACAGATACGCAGTATTTT.

The table lists this clonotype with many counts. The V and J genes are TRBV29-1 and TRBJ2-1; D may be TRBD2 (6 bases). The germline V gene has CDR1 SQVTM and CDR2 ANQGSEA. Trimming took 6 bases from V and 6 from J, leaving 12 bases between them. The CDR3 is 12 residues long. The CDR3, as DNA: TGCAGCGTCACCCCGGGACTCAATGAGCAGTTCTTC. Protein sequence: CSVTPGLNEQFF.

The rearrangement links TRBV29-1 to TRBJ2-7, with D possibly matching TRBD1 (5 bases). The germline V and J ends were trimmed by 6 bases and 5 bases, with 26 bases remaining between them. CDR3 length: 16 residues. Germline CDR1 is SQVTM and CDR2 is ANQGSEA. The CDR3 loop is CSVFAEYRSSVHEQYF. The CDR3 DNA reads TGCAGCGTGTTCGCAGAGTACAGGTCTTCAGTCCACGAGCAGTACTTC.

The chain has TRBV7-3 and TRBJ2-5; D is possibly TRBD1 (5 bases). Per germline, CDR1 SGHTA and CDR2 FQGTGA. The CDR3 loop spans 13 amino acids. Trimming pared 8 bases from V and 9 bases from J, leaving 19 bases between. CDR3 sequence (DNA): TGTGCCAGCGGACCGCAGGGTCCGGTGGCCCAGTACTTC. Amino acids: CASGPQGPVAQYF.

The V gene is TRBV4-1, the J gene TRBJ2-7; D tentatively reads TRBD1 or TRBD2 (5 bases each). This CDR3 comprises 14 residues. CDR1 and CDR2 (germline): MGHRA, YSYEKL. The germline V and J ends were trimmed by 1 base and 2 bases, with 9 bases remaining between them. CDR3 in amino acids: CASSQGDGPYEQYF. As DNA, the CDR3 is TGCGCCAGCAGCCAAGGGGACGGGCCCTACGAGCAGTACTTC.

The chain combines TRBV11-2 with TRBJ2-5; D is undetermined. V lost 4 bases and J 6 bases, leaving 18 bases between the germline ends. The V gene's germline CDR1 is SGHAT and CDR2 FQNNGV. This CDR3 is 15 amino acids long. As DNA, the CDR3 is TGTGCCAGCAGCTCCCCGACCCAAGGAAGAAAGACCCAGTACTTC. Amino acid sequence: CASSSPTQGRKTQYF.